The source of this T cell receptor beta chain is a study of early T cells in non-severe SARS-CoV-2 infection (TCRdb year 2021). A note on the overall study: TCR sequencing used bulk RNA from unsorted whole blood, so alpha and beta chains could not be paired.

V is cut by 4 bases and J by 5 bases, and the space between the germline ends is 12 bases. The CDR3 runs 14 amino acids, cysteine and phenylalanine included. Only CDR3 DNA is held: 42 bases, read in frame from base 1. CDR1 and CDR2 are read off the germline V gene (reference sequence) as SEHNR and FQNEAQ. With respect to this clonotype: The specificity of this receptor is unknown. There are no base qualities to consult, and no much larger clone falls within one base.

A case-control design nested within a healthcare worker cohort in London, UK, was used, with weekly nasopharyngeal swab PCR tests and blood sampling performed. Healthcare workers were recruited during the week of the UK lockdown, between 23 and 31 March 2020, and followed weekly for up to about 16 weeks. Library creation used 5' RACE. Sequencer: NextSeq 500. In the TCR library protocol, unique molecular identifiers were attached to individual cDNA molecules to correct for PCR bias and sequencing error. Sequencing covered both TCR alpha and beta chains, and within each sample the abundances of alpha and beta sequences were tightly co-correlated. The authors' analysis ran thus. V gene, J gene and CDR3 annotation of TCR sequences was performed with Decombinator V4. Expanded TCRs were defined as changing significantly between any two time points under a Poisson model with p below 0.0001. Abundances of TCRs were expressed as counts per million after normalisation to the total number of TCRs sequenced in each sample. TRAV1-2 paired with TRAJ12, TRAJ20 or TRAJ33 defined MAIT TCRs, while TRAV10 paired with TRAJ18 defined iNKT TCRs. VDJdb, accessed 1 November 2021, was searched for CMV, EBV and SARS-CoV-2 annotated TCRs, with TCRs annotated for multiple antigens excluded. TCRdb reran the public reads through fastp at Q25 and MiXCR, keeping productive beta chains. Entries are consolidated by CDR3 protein sequence, retaining the most common genes and DNA. These V and J calls are TCRdb output, not the study's own analysis. The sample records some 71,000 distinct CDR3 sequences, about 13% of which are singletons. The ten largest clones capture over 12% of the sample.

Paper-wide results and their limitations: Matching against VDJdb was skewed toward anti-spike CD8 responses, likely underestimated virus-specific expansions, and missed private and CD4 specificities.

The sequencing input was whole blood. The chain links TRBV7-9 with TRBJ1-5; tentative D gene TRBD1, with 5 bases matching. This clonotype was sampled from an adult who was a healthcare worker with PCR-confirmed SARS-CoV-2 infection or an uninfected control (not recorded which). The CDR3 region reads CASSYRGPDQPQHF. In nucleotides, the sequence is TGTGCCAGCAGCTACCGGGGCCCAGATCAGCCCCAGCATTTT.